These 13 T cell receptor beta chains originate from one sample sequenced in a study of T cell responses to AZD1222 COVID-19 vaccine. Sequencing used immunoSEQ multiplex PCR; TCRdb keeps in-frame clones, though not all of them. The sample carries more than 110,000 clones, about nine tenths recorded once. Sequencing used peripheral blood, obtained on day 0 of AZD1222 vaccination. The origin of the receptors is an adult in good health.

The J gene is TRBJ2-1, the V gene TRBV3-1 (or the pseudogene TRBV3-2); no definite D call. Trimming left V 0 bases short and J 4 bases short, with 7 bases between. Per germline, CDR1 LGHDT and CDR2 YNNKEL (reference sequence). The CDR3 contains 14 residues. CDR3 nucleotides: TGTGCCAGCAGCCAAGAGTCCCGATACAATGAGCAGTTCTTC. Protein sequence: CASSQESRYNEQFF.

Turning to this clone: Other DNA variants within this sample encode the same CDR3. This chain uses TRBV7-2 with TRBJ2-3; D unclear. There are 14 residues in the CDR3. V lost 3 bases and J 1 base, leaving 8 bases between the germline ends. Looked up from germline, CDR1 is SGHTA and CDR2 is FQGNSA. The CDR3 DNA sequence: TGTGCCAGCAGCTTTAGTAGGGGCACAGATACGCAGTATTTT. It encodes CASSFSRGTDTQYF.

The V and J genes are TRBV18 and TRBJ1-2, with a weak D call TRBD1 (5 bases). Trimming removed 3 bases at V and 8 bases at J, with 13 bases between. Germline V lookup: CDR1 KGHSH, CDR2 LQKENI. This CDR3 has 13 amino acids. CDR3 sequence (DNA): TGTGCCAGCTCACCCCAGGGTCTTGAGGGCTACACCTTC. Protein sequence: CASSPQGLEGYTF.

V is TRBV19 and J is TRBJ1-1; TRBD1 matches 8 bases. The CDR3 loop spans 14 amino acids. Germline-derived CDR1 and CDR2 are LNHDA and SQIVND (reference sequence). The J segment lost 6 bases and the V segment lost 8 bases, leaving 11 bases of the junction unmatched. The CDR3 reads CASLTRDRSSEAFF. CDR3 coding DNA: TGTGCCAGTCTCACCCGGGACAGGTCTTCTGAAGCTTTCTTT.

The rearrangement uses TRBV27 and TRBJ2-1; D is ambiguous. Germline V CDR1 and CDR2: MNHEY, SMNVEV (reference sequence). The CDR3 has 14 amino acids. V lost 5 bases and J lost 3, with 11 bases in between. The CDR3 DNA is TGTGCCAGCAGTCCCCCACAGCTCTACAATGAGCAGTTCTTC. It codes for CASSPPQLYNEQFF.

This rearrangement joins TRBV18 to TRBJ1-2, with D perhaps TRBD1 (5 bases). The CDR3 is 16 residues long. Germline V gene sequence: CDR1 KGHSH, CDR2 LQKENI. With 2 bases removed from V and 0 bases from J, the gap between germline ends came to 13 bases. Here the CDR3 reads CASSPSDSLSNYGYTF. Written as DNA, the CDR3 is TGTGCCAGCTCACCATCCGACAGCCTCTCTAACTATGGCTACACCTTC. The full variable domain, rest sourced from reference TRBV18 and TRBJ1-2, is NAGVMQNPRHLVRRRGQEARLRCSPMKGHSHVYWYRQLPEEGLKFMVYLQKENIIDESGMPKERFSAEFPKEGPSILRIQQVVRGDSAAYFCASSPSDSLSNYGYTFGSGTRLTVV.

This chain joins TRBV3-1 (or the pseudogene TRBV3-2) and TRBJ1-2; D call uncertain. The CDR3 covers 13 residues. Germline V CDR1 and CDR2: LGHDT, YNNKEL (reference sequence). The V gene lost 3 bases and the J gene lost 5 bases, with 10 bases spanning the gap. As DNA, the CDR3 is TGTGCCAGCAGCCAGGACGGACGGTATGGCTACACCTTC. Translating gives CASSQDGRYGYTF.

In its sample, this clone was seen once. The rearrangement joins TRBV19 to TRBJ1-3; 7 bases are shared with TRBD1. Germline loops: CDR1 LNHDA, CDR2 SQIVND (reference sequence). The trim removed 5 bases at V and 0 bases at J, leaving 7 bases unmatched. CDR3 length: 16 residues. The CDR3 DNA reads TGTGCCAGTAGTTCGGGACAGCTCCCCTCTGGAAACACCATATATTTT. It encodes CASSSGQLPSGNTIYF.

The rearrangement joins TRBV2 to TRBJ1-5, with D unclear. CDR3 size: 11 residues. Germline CDR1 SNHLY, CDR2 FYNNEI. V was cut by 5 bases and J by 9 bases, with 8 bases left in between. CDR3 coding DNA: TGTGCCAGCAGTTACGAGGGGCCCCAGCATTTT. Translated: CASSYEGPQHF.

The chain employs TRBV12-3 or TRBV12-4 and TRBJ1-4; 7 bases are a match to TRBD1. Trimming cost V 2 bases and J 7 bases; bases outside gene matches: 1. The CDR3 extends over 13 amino acids. DNA for the CDR3: TGTGCCAGCAGTTTACAGGGGGGTGAAAAACTGTTTTTT. Translating gives CASSLQGGEKLFF.

CDR3 coding DNA: TGTGCCACCAGTGACCTGGGACTACAGAATGAGCAGTTCTTC. This sequence encodes CATSDLGLQNEQFF. J is TRBJ2-1 and V is TRBV24-1, with 7 nucleotides matching TRBD2. CDR1 is KGHDR and CDR2 is SFDVKD in the germline V gene. Trimming at V came to 4 bases and at J to 7 bases, leaving 6 bases not matched to a gene. The CDR3 runs 14 residues.

This clone was observed many times. The CDR3 reads CASSLAPNYGYTF. The CDR3 bases are TGTGCCAGCAGCTTAGCCCCTAACTATGGCTACACCTTC. This chain joins TRBV11-2 and TRBJ1-2; D is undetermined. Trimming removed 1 base from V and 0 bases from J, with 3 bases in between. Germline V gene lookup returns CDR1 SGHAT and CDR2 FQNNGV. The CDR3 sequence is 13 residues long.

The chain carries TRBV3-1 (or the pseudogene TRBV3-2) and TRBJ1-5; D is possibly TRBD1 (6 bases). Germline V lookup: CDR1 LGHDT, CDR2 YNNKEL (reference sequence). The V end lost 3 bases, the J end lost 10 bases, and 19 bases lay between the germline ends. The CDR3 loop spans 15 amino acids. CDR3 in amino acids: CASSQFPGLGAPQHF. The CDR3 DNA reads TGTGCCAGCAGCCAGTTTCCAGGTTTGGGGGCTCCCCAGCATTTT.